The T cell receptor (beta chain) described here comes from a study of T cells in Graves' hyperthyroidism and ophthalmopathy. Researchers took RNA transcripts and amplified the TCR beta CDR3 regions from them. The primer set for the first-round RT-PCR of the TCR CDR3 was HTBI. TCRdb redid the calling of the multiplex PCR reads with MiXCR, one entry per CDR3 protein. This table has 600,000 to 650,000 distinct CDR3 sequences, about 16% appearing once. Points on this clonotype: Its antigen is currently unknown.

From 9 to 10 ml of fresh peripheral blood, PBMCs were isolated. Points from the study as a whole: Peripheral blood also featured most of the thyroid clonotypes expanded above 0.001.

This TCR was sampled from a woman aged 30 to 39 with Graves' hyperthyroidism. The sequenced sample consisted of blood.

This chain's CDR3 is CASSVHRANYGYTF. CDR3 sequence (DNA): TGTGCCAGCAGTGTCCACAGGGCTAACTATGGCTACACCTTC. V and J are TRBV6-1 and TRBJ1-2, with D tentatively TRBD1 (6 bases). Trimming removed 4 bases from V and 0 bases from J, with 9 bases in between. The CDR3 is made up of 14 amino acids. Germline CDR1 is MNHNS and CDR2 is SASEGT.